Below are 22 T cell receptor beta chains sequenced from a single sample in a study of blood T cell repertoires in COVID-19. The data were produced by immunoSEQ multiplex PCR, yet TCRdb's version contains in-frame clones alone and is incomplete. The data hold more than 100,000 clones, with over 75% observed a single time. The sample was peripheral blood. These receptors were obtained from a human donor in a cohort sampled during active COVID-19.

The J gene is TRBJ2-5, the V gene TRBV14; a weak D match, TRBD1 (6 bases). The CDR3 length is 13 residues. Trimming removed 1 base from V and 6 bases from J, with 9 bases in between. Germline V CDR1 and CDR2: SGHDN, FVKESK. Here the CDR3 reads CASSQVGGQTQYF. DNA of the CDR3: TGTGCCAGCAGCCAAGTAGGGGGTCAGACCCAGTACTTC.

This chain links TRBV5-1 with TRBJ2-7; weak D call: TRBD1 (8 bases). Germline-derived CDR1 and CDR2 are SGHRS and YFSETQ. The CDR3 has 15 amino acids. With 5 bases removed from V and 3 bases from J, the gap between germline ends came to 18 bases. CDR3: CASRGEGQAFYEQYF. CDR3 coding DNA: TGCGCCAGCAGAGGGGAGGGACAGGCTTTCTACGAGCAGTACTTC.

The CDR3 nucleotides are TGTGCCAGCGGGGCGGTTTCATGGGACAGTCGTGGCTACACCTTC. Protein sequence: CASGAVSWDSRGYTF. This chain uses TRBV28 with TRBJ1-2; 7 nucleotides align to TRBD1. This CDR3 spans 15 amino acids. Trimming removed 8 bases from V and 7 bases from J; junction bases left unmatched: 16. CDR1 is MDHEN and CDR2 is SYDVKM in the germline V gene.

V is TRBV24-1 and J is TRBJ1-4, with 9 nucleotides matching TRBD1. This CDR3 comprises 18 residues. The J segment lost 6 bases and the V segment lost 3 bases, leaving 13 bases of the junction unmatched. Germline CDR1 KGHDR, CDR2 SFDVKD. The CDR3 region has the DNA TGTGCCACCAGTGATCCCGGGACAGGGAGAGGTGAGGATGAAAAACTGTTTTTT. It specifies CATSDPGTGRGEDEKLFF.

The chain carries TRBV27 and TRBJ2-7; D perhaps matches TRBD1 (6 bases). The V gene's germline CDR1 is MNHEY and CDR2 SMNVEV (reference sequence). This CDR3 is built from 13 residues. Between the trimmed V and J ends, which lost 3 bases and 2 bases, there was a span of 8 bases. The CDR3 bases are TGTGCCAGCAGTTTGGACAGTACCTACGAGCAGTACTTC. Residues: CASSLDSTYEQYF.

This chain uses TRBV9 with TRBJ2-4; 8 nucleotides line up with TRBD1. The CDR3 has 14 amino acids. The germline V gene encodes CDR1 SGDLS and CDR2 YYNGEE. The junction had 3 bases not matched to a gene; V was cut back by 0 bases and J by 7 bases. The CDR3 region is CASSVGQGANIQYF. The CDR3 nucleotides read TGTGCCAGCAGCGTAGGGCAGGGGGCTAACATTCAGTACTTC.

V is TRBV11-2 and J is TRBJ1-1; TRBD1 is a possible D gene (6 bases). The CDR3 consists of 15 residues. Trimming pared 3 bases from V and 0 bases from J, leaving 11 bases between. Germline assignment: CDR1 SGHAT and CDR2 FQNNGV. The CDR3: CASSLMRTVNTEAFF. CDR3 DNA: TGTGCCAGCAGCTTGATGCGGACAGTGAACACTGAAGCTTTCTTT.

The rearrangement links TRBV24-1 to TRBJ1-5; TRBD1 matches at 7 bases. Per germline, CDR1 KGHDR and CDR2 SFDVKD. Trimming at V came to 4 bases and at J to 1 base, leaving 6 bases not matched to a gene. This CDR3 comprises 16 residues. This CDR3 is CATSDTGTASNQPQHF. The CDR3 nucleotides are TGTGCCACCAGTGACACAGGGACAGCCAGCAATCAGCCCCAGCATTTT.

V and J are TRBV5-1 and TRBJ2-5; TRBD1 might be the D (6 bases). Per germline, CDR1 SGHRS and CDR2 YFSETQ. V was trimmed by 3 bases and J by 4 bases, leaving 10 bases between them. The CDR3 is 13 amino acids. CDR3 sequence (DNA): TGCGCCAGCAGCTCAGGGGCGGGAGAGACCCAGTACTTC. It specifies CASSSGAGETQYF.

The chain joins TRBV24-1 to TRBJ1-5; D not certain. V gave up 3 bases and J gave up 4 bases, with 9 bases separating them. Germline assignment: CDR1 KGHDR and CDR2 SFDVKD. The CDR3 is 14 amino acids. As DNA, the CDR3 is TGTGCCACCAGTGATAGTACAGCAAATCAGCCCCAGCATTTT. This translates into CATSDSTANQPQHF.

The chain couples TRBV5-1 to TRBJ1-4; 12 bases fit TRBD1. The CDR3 has 18 residues. V was clipped by 0 bases and J by 1 base; unmatched bases: 4. Germline CDR1 and CDR2: SGHRS and YFSETQ. CDR3 nucleotides: TGCGCCAGCAGCTTGGGGGACAGGGGGCCTAAAACTAATGAAAAACTGTTTTTT. Translated: CASSLGDRGPKTNEKLFF.

This clone has just a few counts. The chain joins TRBV5-1 to TRBJ2-1; 12 bases are a match to TRBD1. The CDR3 spans 16 residues. The trim removed 0 bases at V and 8 bases at J, leaving 6 bases unmatched. In germline, CDR1 is SGHRS, CDR2 YFSETQ. The CDR3 protein is CASSLGPGQGAHEQFF. The CDR3 DNA reads TGCGCCAGCAGCTTGGGACCGGGACAGGGGGCCCATGAGCAGTTCTTC.

The rearrangement joins TRBV4-1 to TRBJ1-3; no clear D gene. CDR1 and CDR2 from the germline V gene are MGHRA and YSYEKL. The length of the CDR3 is 16 residues. Trimming left V 1 base short and J 0 bases short, with 10 bases between. CDR3 coding DNA: TGCGCCAGCAGCCAAGTTTTGGTTAGCTCTGGAAACACCATATATTTT. It yields the protein CASSQVLVSSGNTIYF.

The chain has TRBV13 and TRBJ2-1; D uncertain. The CDR3 consists of 11 residues. Germline V gene lookup returns CDR1 PRHDT and CDR2 FYEKMQ (reference sequence). V was cut by 3 bases and J by 9 bases, with 6 bases left in between. CDR3: CASSFGREQFF. CDR3 sequence (DNA): TGTGCCAGCAGCTTTGGGCGTGAGCAGTTCTTC.

This clone has only one observation. V and J are TRBV4-1 and TRBJ2-1; 11 bases match TRBD2. Per the germline V gene, CDR1 is MGHRA and CDR2 is YSYEKL. V lost 1 base and J lost 8; bases outside the gene matches: 13. CDR3 size: 18 residues. The CDR3 DNA reads as TGCGCCAGCAGCCAAGCTTGGTCTAGCGGGGGGATAGAGGATGAGCAGTTCTTC. It codes for CASSQAWSSGGIEDEQFF.

V gene TRBV7-3 combines with J gene TRBJ2-1, with 7 nucleotides matching TRBD1. This CDR3 region has 15 residues. Germline-derived CDR1 and CDR2 are SGHTA and FQGTGA. V lost 5 bases and J lost 3; bases outside the gene matches: 7. CDR3 DNA sequence: TGTGCCAGCAGCCACTACGACAGGGACTACAATGAGCAGTTCTTC. It translates to CASSHYDRDYNEQFF. Full variable domain (remainder filled in from reference TRBV7-3 and TRBJ2-1): GAGVSQTPSNKVTEKGKYVELRCDPISGHTALYWYRQSLGQGPEFLIYFQGTGAADDSGLPNDRFFAVRPEGSVSTLKIQRTERGDSAVYLCASSHYDRDYNEQFFGPGTRLTVL.

The chain carries TRBV10-3 and TRBJ2-1; 7 bases map to TRBD1. The CDR3 extends over 15 amino acids. Germline CDR1 and CDR2: ENHRY and SYGVKD. V lost 0 bases to trimming and J lost 8 bases; unmatched junction nucleotides: 7. The CDR3 spells CAISESTGSGDEQFF. The CDR3 DNA is TGTGCCATCAGTGAGTCGACAGGGTCTGGGGATGAGCAGTTCTTC.

This clone was recorded once. This chain joins TRBV30 and TRBJ1-6, with D perhaps matching TRBD1 (6 bases). The CDR3 loop spans 13 amino acids. Deletions cut 6 bases from V and 5 bases from J, with 11 bases between. Germline V lookup: CDR1 GTSNPN, CDR2 SVGIG (reference sequence). The CDR3 loop reads CACLNRDNSPLHF. The CDR3 DNA reads TGTGCCTGCCTGAACAGGGATAATTCACCCCTCCACTTT.

The rearrangement links TRBV30 to TRBJ2-7, with a possible D match to TRBD1 (5 bases). The germline V gene has CDR1 GTSNPN and CDR2 SVGIG (reference sequence). V gave up 1 base and J gave up 5 bases, with 15 bases separating them. This CDR3 comprises 14 residues. CDR3: CAWSGGRQPHEQYF. The CDR3, as DNA: TGTGCCTGGAGTGGGGGCAGGCAGCCCCACGAGCAGTACTTC.

CDR3 bases: TGTGCCAGCAGCAGACAAGGCTACGAGCAGTACTTC. Residues: CASSRQGYEQYF. The chain couples TRBV11-2 to TRBJ2-7, with D unclear. The CDR3 is 12 residues long. V lost 5 bases and J 3 bases, leaving 8 bases between the germline ends. The germline gives CDR1 SGHAT, CDR2 FQNNGV. Full variable domain (outside the CDR3, taken from reference TRBV11-2 and TRBJ2-7): EAGVAQSPRYKIIEKRQSVAFWCNPISGHATLYWYQQILGQGPKLLIQFQNNGVVDDSQLPKDRFSAERLKGVDSTLKIQPAKLEDSAVYLCASSRQGYEQYFGPGTRLTVT.

V gene TRBV15 combines with J gene TRBJ1-2; 8 nucleotides align to TRBD1. The trim removed 1 base at V and 6 bases at J, leaving 7 bases unmatched. The CDR3 totals 15 residues. Germline CDR1 reads LNHNV; CDR2 reads YYDKDF (reference sequence). Here the CDR3 DNA reads TGTGCCACCAGCAGAGGGACAGGGATCTATAATGGCTACACCTTC. Its translation: CATSRGTGIYNGYTF.

The genes are TRBV15 and TRBJ2-3; unclear D gene. The V gene's germline CDR1 is LNHNV and CDR2 YYDKDF (reference sequence). Trimming removed 3 bases from V and 4 bases from J, with 29 bases in between. CDR3 length: 20 residues. The CDR3 DNA reads as TGTGCCACCAGCAGTCCTCTAATGCTAAACGAGAATCAGGTCGCAGATACGCAGTATTTT. This sequence encodes CATSSPLMLNENQVADTQYF.